The 19 T cell receptor beta chains below come from one sample, sequenced in a study of blood T cell repertoires in COVID-19. Profiling relied on immunoSEQ multiplex PCR, and the TCRdb table lists in-frame clones only, not all of them. Found here are 150,000 to 200,000 clones, more than 85% of them singletons; the top ten hold 0.99%. The specimen was peripheral blood. Every receptor here comes from a man younger than 35 with acute or convalescent COVID-19.

Points on this clone: The germline gene is not matched at one end of the junction; a read error may be the cause. J is TRBJ1-2 and V is TRBV24-1; D is undetermined. CDR3 size: 14 residues. Germline loops: CDR1 KGHDR, CDR2 SFDVKD. The CDR3, as DNA: TGTGCCATCAGTGGGGAGGCTTCAGACTATGGCTACACCTTC. Translated, it gives CAISGEASDYGYTF.

This chain uses TRBV10-1 with TRBJ1-1; 7 bases map to TRBD1. Per the germline V gene, CDR1 is WNHNN and CDR2 is SYGVQD (reference sequence). Trimming removed 6 bases from V and 5 bases from J; junction bases left unmatched: 9. The CDR3 covers 14 residues. The CDR3 DNA is TGCGCCAGCAGCCGAGGACCAGGGGGGACTGAAGCTTTCTTT. This gives the protein CASSRGPGGTEAFF.

CDR3 nucleotide sequence: TGTGCCAGCAGTTCTTTCGGGACTAGCGGATACACAGATACGCAGTATTTT. Its protein is CASSSFGTSGYTDTQYF. This chain uses TRBV28 with TRBJ2-3; 11 bases map to TRBD2. The CDR3 consists of 17 residues. V gave up 4 bases and J gave up 2 bases; unmatched junction bases: 8. In germline, CDR1 is MDHEN, CDR2 SYDVKM.

This rearrangement joins TRBV30 to TRBJ1-6; no clear D. Trimming cost V 3 bases and J 5 bases, with 5 bases left between them. Germline CDR1 is GTSNPN and CDR2 is SVGIG (reference sequence). CDR3 length: 12 residues. The CDR3 sequence: CAWRFDNSPLHF. The CDR3 nucleotides are TGTGCCTGGAGGTTCGATAATTCACCCCTCCACTTT. Together with reference TRBV30 and TRBJ1-6, the CDR3 gives the full variable domain: SQTIHQWPATLVQPVGSPLSLECTVEGTSNPNLYWYRQAAGRGLQLLFYSVGIGQISSEVPQNLSASRPQDRQFILSSKKLLLSDSGFYLCAWRFDNSPLHFGNGTRLTVT.

This clone was counted only a few times. This chain links TRBV5-3 with TRBJ1-1, with unresolved D. TRBV5-3 is an ORF, with its function uncertain. Trimming left V 6 bases short and J 1 base short, with 22 bases between. The CDR3 extends over 17 amino acids. The chain's CDR3 is CARIKLPAGGQNTEAFF. The CDR3, as DNA: TGTGCCAGAATAAAGCTACCGGCAGGAGGTCAGAACACTGAAGCTTTCTTT.

The chain combines TRBV2 with TRBJ1-1; 8 bases map to TRBD1. The length of the CDR3 is 17 residues. The trim removed 4 bases at V and 6 bases at J, leaving 16 bases unmatched. The germline V gene encodes CDR1 SNHLY and CDR2 FYNNEI. The CDR3 sequence is CASSGKGQGWGIPEAFF. CDR3 nucleotides: TGTGCCAGCAGTGGCAAAGGACAGGGATGGGGGATACCTGAAGCTTTCTTT.

This chain links TRBV5-1 with TRBJ1-1; no clear D. V gave up 0 bases and J gave up 1 base, with 7 bases separating them. This CDR3 is built from 14 residues. The germline gives CDR1 SGHRS, CDR2 YFSETQ. The CDR3 sequence is CASSLGPPNTEAFF. CDR3 sequence (DNA): TGCGCCAGCAGCTTGGGGCCACCGAACACTGAAGCTTTCTTT.

The chain joins TRBV6-5 to TRBJ1-6, with D tentatively TRBD1 (6 bases). The CDR3 runs to 13 residues. The germline V gene has CDR1 MNHEY and CDR2 SVGAGI. V was cut by 8 bases and J by 10 bases, with 15 bases left in between. The CDR3 nucleotides are TGTGCCAGCCGCGGGGGCAGTTCCTCACCCCTCCACTTT. This sequence encodes CASRGGSSSPLHF.

V gene TRBV27 combines with J gene TRBJ1-6; a weak D match, TRBD1 (5 bases). This CDR3 region has 15 residues. V shed 2 bases and J shed 3 bases, with 8 bases lying between them. Germline CDR1 and CDR2: MNHEY and SMNVEV (reference sequence). CDR3 nucleotide sequence: TGTGCCAGCAGTTTAGGGGCAGTCTATAATTCACCCCTCCACTTT. This translates into CASSLGAVYNSPLHF.

This clone was detected only once. The CDR3 nucleotides are TGTGCCAGCAGAAAAGACAGGGGTAACACTGAAGCTTTCTTT. Protein: CASRKDRGNTEAFF. The V and J genes are TRBV6-4 and TRBJ1-1; TRBD1 matches at 8 bases. Germline trimming cut 6 bases from V and 2 bases from J; bases unmatched to any gene: 5. The CDR3 covers 14 residues. The germline CDR1 and CDR2 sequences are MRHNA and SNTAGT.

J is TRBJ2-3 and V is TRBV18; TRBD2 agrees at 8 bases. The germline gives CDR1 KGHSH, CDR2 LQKENI. The length of the CDR3 is 15 residues. V lost 0 bases to trimming and J lost 1 base; unmatched junction nucleotides: 0. CDR3 DNA: TGTGCCAGCTCACCACCACTAGCGGGCACAGATACGCAGTATTTT. Translating gives CASSPPLAGTDTQYF.

The V and J genes are TRBV30 and TRBJ1-5, with D maybe TRBD1 (5 bases). Per germline, CDR1 GTSNPN and CDR2 SVGIG (reference sequence). The CDR3 extends over 14 amino acids. V lost 3 bases and J lost 7, with 16 bases in between. CDR3 in amino acids: CAWSGGFMDQPQHF. CDR3 coding DNA: TGTGCCTGGAGCGGGGGTTTCATGGACCAGCCCCAGCATTTT.

This rearrangement joins TRBV7-3 to TRBJ2-1; D possibly corresponds to TRBD1 (7 bases). Germline V lookup: CDR1 SGHTA, CDR2 FQGTGA. CDR3 length equals 14 residues. Between the trimmed V and J ends, which lost 6 bases and 5 bases, there was a span of 14 bases. The CDR3 region is CASREGTVNNEQFF. The CDR3, as DNA: TGTGCCAGCAGGGAGGGGACAGTAAACAATGAGCAGTTCTTC.

The DNA of the CDR3 is TGTGCCAGCAGTGAAACAGCAGGGCTCAATCAGCCCCAGCATTTT. Translating it yields CASSETAGLNQPQHF. This chain links TRBV6-1 with TRBJ1-5; a possible D gene is TRBD1 (5 bases). The CDR3 contains 15 residues. V was pared by 2 bases and J by 3 bases, with 11 bases between. Germline V gene data show CDR1 as MNHNS and CDR2 as SASEGT.

The chain employs TRBV7-9 and TRBJ2-1; TRBD2 agrees at 9 bases. Trimming removed 7 bases from V and 0 bases from J; junction bases left unmatched: 4. Germline assignment: CDR1 SEHNR and CDR2 FQNEAQ (reference sequence). The CDR3 is 15 amino acids. CDR3 in amino acids: CASMGTSTSYNEQFF. The CDR3 region has the DNA TGTGCCAGCATGGGGACTAGCACCTCCTACAATGAGCAGTTCTTC.

The chain carries TRBV24-1 and TRBJ2-7, with D perhaps TRBD1 (5 bases). Germline CDR1 and CDR2: KGHDR and SFDVKD. The V gene lost 0 bases and the J gene lost 6 bases, with 8 bases spanning the gap. The CDR3 is 13 amino acids. CDR3 coding DNA: TGTGCCACCAGTGATTTGCAGGGTGGCGAGCAGTACTTC. Translation gives CATSDLQGGEQYF.

The chain recombines TRBV10-2 with TRBJ2-3; the match to TRBD2 covers 8 bases. The CDR3 loop spans 17 amino acids. J was trimmed by 4 bases and V by 3 bases; bases with no gene match: 12. Per germline, CDR1 WSHSY and CDR2 SAAADI. CDR3: CASSDNPGLVLSDTQYF. In nucleotides, the CDR3 is TGCGCCAGCAGTGACAATCCGGGACTAGTTTTGTCAGATACGCAGTATTTT.

The chain employs TRBV30 and TRBJ1-1; D might be TRBD1 (6 bases). Deletions cut 0 bases from V and 11 bases from J, with 13 bases between. Per the germline V gene, CDR1 is GTSNPN and CDR2 is SVGIG (reference sequence). The CDR3 is 12 amino acids. The CDR3 DNA is TGTGCCTGGAGTGTTATCACAGGGCCCGCTTTCTTT. Translated: CAWSVITGPAFF.

The chain uses TRBV30 and TRBJ1-5; 7 bases are a match to TRBD1. This CDR3 has 13 amino acids. In germline, CDR1 is GTSNPN, CDR2 SVGIG (reference sequence). J lost 7 bases, V lost 3 bases, and 6 bases had no gene match. This CDR3 is CAWSPQTGQPQHF. The DNA of the CDR3 is TGTGCCTGGAGCCCCCAGACAGGGCAGCCCCAGCATTTT. Based on the CDR3 plus reference TRBV30 and TRBJ1-5, the full variable domain is SQTIHQWPATLVQPVGSPLSLECTVEGTSNPNLYWYRQAAGRGLQLLFYSVGIGQISSEVPQNLSASRPQDRQFILSSKKLLLSDSGFYLCAWSPQTGQPQHFGDGTRLSIL.